This TCR beta chain was retrieved from a study of blood T cell repertoires in COVID-19. Study-wide context: The origin of the acute and convalescent COVID-19 samples was the United States, Italy and Spain. The analysed material was cDNA or gDNA that came from T cells, B-cell-depleted T cells, or PBMCs.

The CDR3 totals 14 residues. Trimming took 3 bases from V and 4 from J; bases not matched to a gene: 4. The germline V gene encodes CDR1 SGDLS and CDR2 YYNGEE. In the authors' methods: By means of reference gene primer amplification, nucleated cell counts were estimated. The table came from immunoSEQ multiplex PCR; TCRdb's copy has only in-frame clones and leaves some out. V and J calls and clone size are copied from that table; D and trimming were computed from the DNA. Among about 300,000 clones, about 83% were seen once, and the ten largest hold about 1.2%. V is TRBV9 and J is TRBJ2-1; 7 bases align to TRBD1. Input material: peripheral blood. The clonotype originates from a woman aged 45-65 years with acute or convalescent COVID-19. CDR3 protein: CASSGPTGYNEQFF. DNA for the CDR3: TGTGCCAGCAGCGGTCCGACAGGGTACAATGAGCAGTTCTTC.